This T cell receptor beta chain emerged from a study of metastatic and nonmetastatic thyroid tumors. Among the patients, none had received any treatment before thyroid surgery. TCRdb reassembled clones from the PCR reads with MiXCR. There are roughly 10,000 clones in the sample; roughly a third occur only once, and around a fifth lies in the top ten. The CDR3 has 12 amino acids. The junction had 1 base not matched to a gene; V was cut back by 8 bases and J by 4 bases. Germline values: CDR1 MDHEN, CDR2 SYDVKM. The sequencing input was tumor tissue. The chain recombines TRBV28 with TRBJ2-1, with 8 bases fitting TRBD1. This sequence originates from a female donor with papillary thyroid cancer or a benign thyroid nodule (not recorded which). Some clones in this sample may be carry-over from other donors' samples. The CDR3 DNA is TGTGCCAGCTGGGACAGGTACAATGAGCAGTTCTTC. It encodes CASWDRYNEQFF.